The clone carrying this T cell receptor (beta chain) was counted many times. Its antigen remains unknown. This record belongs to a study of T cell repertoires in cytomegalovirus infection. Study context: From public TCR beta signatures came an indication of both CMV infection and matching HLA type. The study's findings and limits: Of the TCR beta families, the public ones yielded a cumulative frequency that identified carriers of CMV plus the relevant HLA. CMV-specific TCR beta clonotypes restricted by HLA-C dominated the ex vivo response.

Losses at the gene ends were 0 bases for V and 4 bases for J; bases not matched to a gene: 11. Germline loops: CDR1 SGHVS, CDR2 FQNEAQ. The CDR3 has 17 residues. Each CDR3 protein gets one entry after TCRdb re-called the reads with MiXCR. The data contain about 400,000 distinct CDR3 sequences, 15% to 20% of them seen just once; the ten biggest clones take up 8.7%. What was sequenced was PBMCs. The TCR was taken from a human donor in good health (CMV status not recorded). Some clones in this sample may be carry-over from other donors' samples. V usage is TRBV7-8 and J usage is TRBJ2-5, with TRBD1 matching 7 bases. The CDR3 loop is CASSLAPKTGIRETQYF. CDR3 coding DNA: TGTGCCAGCAGCTTAGCCCCCAAGACAGGGATCCGAGAGACCCAGTACTTC.